The subject of this entry is one T cell receptor (beta chain). With 5 bases removed from V and 2 bases from J, the gap between germline ends came to 22 bases. The CDR3 contains 17 residues. Germline V lookup: CDR1 MNHEY, CDR2 SVGEGT. Clones were read by immunoSEQ multiplex PCR, and TCRdb kept only the in-frame ones, dropping some. The data show 75,000 to 100,000 clones, 86% seen once. This record comes from a study of T cell responses to AZD1222 COVID-19 vaccine. The source is an adult in good health. Sequencing used peripheral blood, obtained on day 0 of AZD1222 vaccination. The rearrangement links TRBV6-2 or TRBV6-3 to TRBJ2-7; no clear D gene. DNA of the CDR3: TGTGCCAGCAGTCCCTTTCCGCCTCGGGCGGTACCCTACGAGCAGTACTTC. This sequence encodes CASSPFPPRAVPYEQYF.